Below, 32 T cell receptor beta chains from the same sample are listed, as sequenced in a study of blood T cell repertoires in COVID-19. The assay was immunoSEQ multiplex PCR, and TCRdb's table has in-frame clones only and misses some. Here the sample spans fewer than 250,000 clones, 80% to 90% being singletons. Material: peripheral blood. Receptor source: a woman in her sixties or seventies with acute or convalescent COVID-19.

With respect to this clone: Within the sample, other DNA sequences also encode this same CDR3. The CDR3 reads CASSLGGGMNTEAFF. As DNA, the CDR3 is TGTGCCAGCAGCTTAGGGGGGGGCATGAACACTGAAGCTTTCTTT. The chain employs TRBV7-2 and TRBJ1-1; tentatively, D is TRBD1 (6 bases). V was trimmed by 1 base and J by 0 bases, leaving 9 bases between them. This CDR3 contains 15 residues. CDR1 is SGHTA and CDR2 is FQGNSA in the germline V gene.

The chain couples TRBV4-3 to TRBJ1-2; D is perhaps TRBD1 (5 bases). Between the trimmed V and J ends, which lost 1 base and 4 bases, there was a span of 13 bases. CDR3 size: 15 residues. Germline V lookup: CDR1 LGHNA, CDR2 YSLEER. CDR3 in DNA: TGCGCCAGCAGCCAAGCTAAAGGGGTGGGCTATGGCTACACCTTC. Its protein product is CASSQAKGVGYGYTF.

The chain uses TRBV4-1 and TRBJ1-6, with 7 bases fitting TRBD1. This CDR3 has 18 residues. Trimming removed 0 bases from V and 1 base from J; junction bases left unmatched: 6. Germline V gives CDR1 MGHRA, CDR2 YSYEKL. The CDR3, as DNA: TGCGCCAGCAGCCAAGATCGTGGGACAGTATCCTATAATTCACCCCTCCACTTT. This encodes CASSQDRGTVSYNSPLHF.

V and J are TRBV3-1 (or the pseudogene TRBV3-2) and TRBJ1-2; D remains ambiguous. Trimming removed 4 bases at V and 0 bases at J, with 9 bases between. CDR3 size: 14 residues. Germline CDR1 and CDR2: LGHDT and YNNKEL (reference sequence). The CDR3 DNA reads as TGTGCCAGCAGCCTAGCCAGATCTAACTATGGCTACACCTTC. It translates to CASSLARSNYGYTF.

The rearrangement joins TRBV12-3 or TRBV12-4 to TRBJ1-1, with 7 bases fitting TRBD1. The J segment lost 8 bases and the V segment lost 4 bases, leaving 7 bases of the junction unmatched. This CDR3 contains 13 residues. The CDR3 reads CASSYLGQDEAFF. The CDR3 bases are TGTGCCAGCAGTTACCTTGGACAGGACGAAGCTTTCTTT.

V is TRBV7-2 and J is TRBJ2-1; 8 bases align to TRBD1. The germline V gene has CDR1 SGHTA and CDR2 FQGNSA. V was clipped by 7 bases and J by 2 bases; unmatched bases: 4. The CDR3 is made up of 14 amino acids. The CDR3 DNA reads TGTGCCAGCAAGCCGGACAGGGCCTACAATGAGCAGTTCTTC. It yields the protein CASKPDRAYNEQFF.

Details on this clone: Just one base apart from a much larger clone, this may be a read error. V and J are TRBV11-1 and TRBJ1-1; unclear D gene. Germline-derived CDR1 and CDR2 are SGHAT and FQDESV (reference sequence). The CDR3 runs to 13 residues. Trimming removed 1 base from V and 1 base from J, with 4 bases in between. The CDR3 loop is CASSLDRNTEAFF. For the CDR3, the DNA is TGTGCCAGCAGCTTAGACAGGAACACTGAAGCTTTCTTT.

The chain joins TRBV11-2 to TRBJ2-5, with D unclear. V shed 4 bases and J shed 5 bases, with 5 bases lying between them. The CDR3 runs 11 residues. Germline CDR1 reads SGHAT; CDR2 reads FQNNGV. The CDR3 loop reads CASSSSETQYF. The CDR3 DNA reads as TGTGCCAGCAGCTCCTCCGAGACCCAGTACTTC.

The chain is built from TRBV6-5 and TRBJ1-1; TRBD1 agrees at 12 bases. The trim removed 4 bases at V and 1 base at J, leaving 4 bases unmatched. CDR1 is MNHEY, CDR2 SVGAGI, per germline. The CDR3 is 16 amino acids. The DNA for the CDR3 is TGTGCCAGCAGTTCAGTGGGACAGGGGGCGAACACTGAAGCTTTCTTT. Its protein product is CASSSVGQGANTEAFF.

The chain has TRBV5-1 and TRBJ1-5, with a weak D call TRBD1 (6 bases). V was trimmed by 4 bases and J by 6 bases, leaving 14 bases between them. Germline CDR1 is SGHRS and CDR2 is YFSETQ. The CDR3 totals 14 residues. CDR3: CASSPDGGRQPQHF. The CDR3 DNA is TGCGCCAGCAGCCCAGACGGGGGGCGTCAGCCCCAGCATTTT.

In its sample, this clone was seen once. The rearrangement links TRBV19 to TRBJ1-4; 9 nucleotides align to TRBD1. Germline lookup yields CDR1 LNHDA and CDR2 SQIVND (reference sequence). The CDR3 is 16 amino acids. The V and J ends lost 5 bases and 3 bases, in that order; junction bases with no gene match: 7. The CDR3: CASSSTGGQANEKLFF. DNA of the CDR3: TGTGCCAGTAGTTCAACAGGGGGCCAGGCTAATGAAAAACTGTTTTTT.

V and J are TRBV29-1 and TRBJ1-1, with TRBD1 identical over 7 bases. With 6 bases clipped from V and 1 base from J, the junction kept 5 bases outside the gene matches. The length of the CDR3 is 13 residues. Looked up from germline, CDR1 is SQVTM and CDR2 is ANQGSEA. The CDR3 DNA is TGCAGCGTCATCAGGGGGGCGAACACTGAAGCTTTCTTT. It yields the protein CSVIRGANTEAFF.

This rearrangement joins TRBV19 to TRBJ1-2; perhaps TRBD1 as D (6 bases). The V end was cut by 7 bases, the J end by 1 base, with 16 bases between. Looked up from germline, CDR1 is LNHDA and CDR2 is SQIVND (reference sequence). The CDR3 extends over 15 amino acids. DNA for the CDR3: TGTGCCAGTACCGGACGGACAGCGGATAACTATGGCTACACCTTC. It specifies CASTGRTADNYGYTF.

The CDR3 DNA sequence: TGCGCCAGCAGCCCGGGACAGGGACATCAGCCCCAGCATTTT. Protein product: CASSPGQGHQPQHF. This rearrangement joins TRBV5-1 to TRBJ1-5; the match to TRBD1 covers 9 bases. J was trimmed by 5 bases and V by 4 bases; bases with no gene match: 4. The CDR3 contains 14 residues. In germline, CDR1 is SGHRS, CDR2 YFSETQ. The full variable domain, rest sourced from reference TRBV5-1 and TRBJ1-5, is KAGVTQTPRYLIKTRGQQVTLSCSPISGHRSVSWYQQTPGQGLQFLFEYFSETQRNKGNFPGRFSGRQFSNSRSEMNVSTLELGDSALYLCASSPGQGHQPQHFGDGTRLSIL.

Only a few counts were recorded for this clone. V and J are TRBV19 and TRBJ1-4, with D maybe TRBD1 (6 bases). V was pared by 5 bases and J by 4 bases, with 8 bases between. CDR3 length: 13 amino acids. Germline V gives CDR1 LNHDA, CDR2 SQIVND (reference sequence). CDR3 loop: CASSLQGNEKLFF. As DNA, the CDR3 is TGTGCCAGTAGTTTACAGGGTAATGAAAAACTGTTTTTT.

This clone has just one count. V is TRBV19 and J is TRBJ1-2, with 7 bases matching TRBD1. The V and J ends lost 2 bases and 8 bases, in that order; junction bases with no gene match: 8. Germline CDR1 and CDR2: LNHDA and SQIVND (reference sequence). This CDR3 contains 14 residues. DNA of the CDR3: TGTGCCAGTAGTATAAACCCGACAGGGAGCGGCTACACCTTC. Its protein product is CASSINPTGSGYTF.

The V call is TRBV7-9, the J call TRBJ1-5; TRBD1 agrees at 7 bases. In germline, CDR1 is SEHNR, CDR2 FQNEAQ (reference sequence). V shed 5 bases, J shed 4 bases, and the junction held 5 bases outside the gene matches. The CDR3 covers 14 residues. CDR3 nucleotide sequence: TGTGCCAGCAGCGGCGGACAGGAAAATCAGCCCCAGCATTTT. It codes for CASSGGQENQPQHF.

This sequence joins TRBV7-2 and TRBJ2-7, with no clear D. The CDR3 length is 12 residues. The V gene lost 4 bases and the J gene lost 5 bases, with 9 bases spanning the gap. Germline lookup yields CDR1 SGHTA and CDR2 FQGNSA. The CDR3 here is CASSSYKDEQYF. Written as DNA, the CDR3 is TGTGCCAGCAGCTCGTACAAAGACGAGCAGTACTTC.

V usage is TRBV11-2 and J usage is TRBJ1-1; tentatively, D is TRBD1 (5 bases). Trimming pared 5 bases from V and 3 bases from J, leaving 22 bases between. Germline V lookup: CDR1 SGHAT, CDR2 FQNNGV. The CDR3 covers 17 residues. The DNA of the CDR3 is TGTGCCAGCAGCCGTCCACTGGGGGGAATTTCCGACACTGAAGCTTTCTTT. This gives the protein CASSRPLGGISDTEAFF.

This rearrangement joins TRBV7-2 to TRBJ1-1; D is uncertain. The CDR3 runs 14 residues. Trimming stripped 5 bases from V and 5 bases from J, with 15 bases between. Germline V gene sequence: CDR1 SGHTA, CDR2 FQGNSA. CDR3: CASSRRTWGTEAFF. CDR3 nucleotides: TGTGCCAGCAGCCGCAGGACTTGGGGAACTGAAGCTTTCTTT.

The V call is TRBV27, the J call TRBJ1-2, with 8 bases identical to TRBD1. This CDR3 has 13 residues. Looked up from germline, CDR1 is MNHEY and CDR2 is SMNVEV (reference sequence). The ends lost 5 bases at V and 2 bases at J; junction bases unmatched: 1. The CDR3 DNA reads TGTGCCAGCAGTAGGACAGGGAACTATGGCTACACCTTC. This codes for CASSRTGNYGYTF.

This clone has only a few counts. This chain links TRBV12-3 or TRBV12-4 with TRBJ2-1; TRBD2 might be the D (6 bases). This CDR3 is 11 amino acids long. V lost 6 bases and J lost 9, with 9 bases in between. CDR3 nucleotides: TGTGCCAGCAGCATCGGGGGTGAGCAGTTCTTC. It codes for CASSIGGEQFF.

The V and J genes are TRBV6-5 and TRBJ1-2, with D perhaps matching TRBD1 (6 bases). In germline, CDR1 is MNHEY, CDR2 SVGAGI. This CDR3 region has 13 residues. V dropped 8 bases and J dropped 2 bases, with 12 bases sitting between them. The DNA of the CDR3 is TGTGCCAGCCGGGACAACTCGAACTATGGCTACACCTTC. Translated: CASRDNSNYGYTF.

The chain carries TRBV6-5 and TRBJ1-1, with D tentatively TRBD1 (6 bases). Trimming removed 5 bases at V and 4 bases at J, with 14 bases between. CDR3 length: 14 amino acids. The germline gives CDR1 MNHEY, CDR2 SVGAGI. The CDR3 is CASSTSRGRTEAFF. The CDR3 DNA sequence: TGTGCCAGCAGTACCTCCAGGGGACGCACTGAAGCTTTCTTT.

The gene calls are TRBV3-1 (or the pseudogene TRBV3-2) and TRBJ2-7, with TRBD2 matching over 12 bases. CDR1 LGHDT and CDR2 YNNKEL come from the germline V gene (reference sequence). The junction had 1 base not matched to a gene; V was cut back by 2 bases and J by 2 bases. This CDR3 contains 15 residues. CDR3: CASSQSSGGAYEQYF. DNA of the CDR3: TGTGCCAGCAGCCAATCTAGCGGGGGGGCCTACGAGCAGTACTTC.

The rearrangement uses TRBV24-1 and TRBJ1-5, with unresolved D. This CDR3 spans 13 amino acids. V was clipped by 3 bases and J by 4 bases, with 6 bases between them. Per germline, CDR1 KGHDR and CDR2 SFDVKD. This chain's CDR3 is CATSDAYNQPQHF. The CDR3 DNA sequence: TGTGCCACCAGTGATGCCTATAATCAGCCCCAGCATTTT.

This clone has more than one count but fewer than ten. The V and J genes are TRBV4-1 and TRBJ2-7; D remains unclear. The CDR3 is made up of 16 amino acids. CDR1 is MGHRA and CDR2 is YSYEKL in the germline V gene. Trimming pared 0 bases from V and 0 bases from J, leaving 12 bases between. The CDR3 spells CASSQDRVWSSYEQYF. The CDR3 nucleotides read TGCGCCAGCAGCCAAGATCGGGTTTGGAGCTCCTACGAGCAGTACTTC.

The gene calls are TRBV27 and TRBJ2-7, with TRBD1 identical over 8 bases. The CDR3 runs 14 residues. The V and J ends lost 6 bases and 1 base, in that order; junction bases with no gene match: 5. Germline V gene sequence: CDR1 MNHEY, CDR2 SMNVEV (reference sequence). DNA for the CDR3: TGTGCCAGCAGCTTTGACAGGGGTTCCTACGAGCAGTACTTC. This translates into CASSFDRGSYEQYF.

This chain links TRBV4-1 with TRBJ1-2; D gene uncertain. The germline V gene has CDR1 MGHRA and CDR2 YSYEKL. This CDR3 contains 14 residues. The V and J ends lost 1 base and 7 bases respectively, with 13 bases between them. The CDR3 spells CASSQGRAGGGYTF. DNA for the CDR3: TGCGCCAGCAGCCAAGGTCGCGCAGGAGGTGGCTACACCTTC.

This clone was counted ten times or more. The chain has TRBV18 and TRBJ2-5, with 7 bases aligning to TRBD2. Germline V CDR1 and CDR2: KGHSH, LQKENI. Trimming cost V 1 base and J 1 base; bases outside gene matches: 9. There are 17 residues in the CDR3. The DNA for the CDR3 is TGTGCCAGCTCACCACAATTGGGCGGGGGAGGCCAAGAGACCCAGTACTTC. Residues: CASSPQLGGGGQETQYF. Complete variable domain (other parts from reference TRBV18 and TRBJ2-5): NAGVMQNPRHLVRRRGQEARLRCSPMKGHSHVYWYRQLPEEGLKFMVYLQKENIIDESGMPKERFSAEFPKEGPSILRIQQVVRGDSAAYFCASSPQLGGGGQETQYFGPGTRLLVL.

The chain employs TRBV4-3 and TRBJ2-7, with 8 bases identical to TRBD1. After removal of 0 bases from V and 5 bases from J, the junction contained 6 bases not matched to a gene. Germline loops: CDR1 LGHNA, CDR2 YSLEER. There are 15 residues in the CDR3. The CDR3 coding sequence is TGCGCCAGCAGCCAAGATAAGGGGACAGGAGACGAGCAGTACTTC. Translated, it gives CASSQDKGTGDEQYF.

This clone was observed once. V and J are TRBV2 and TRBJ2-3; no firm D call. CDR1 and CDR2 (germline): SNHLY, FYNNEI. V was pared by 4 bases and J by 2 bases, with 10 bases between. The CDR3 is 14 residues long. CDR3 residues: CASSGAVTTDTQYF. For the CDR3, the DNA is TGTGCCAGCAGTGGGGCCGTGACCACAGATACGCAGTATTTT. The complete variable domain, with remaining parts taken from reference TRBV2 and TRBJ2-3, reads EPEVTQTPSHQVTQMGQEVILRCVPISNHLYFYWYRQILGQKVEFLVSFYNNEISEKSEIFDDQFSVERPDGSNFTLKIRSTKLEDSAMYFCASSGAVTTDTQYFGPGTRLTVL.